Listed here are 15 T cell receptor beta chains from one sample, sequenced in a study of graft-versus-host responses after intestinal transplantation. Data came from immunoSEQ multiplex PCR; TCRdb stores just in-frame clones and leaves some out. Of 65,000 to 85,000 clones in the sample, roughly 89% were seen once. The sequencing used bone marrow, collected 700 to 750 days after intestinal transplantation. The receptors stem from a human patient who received an intestinal transplant, so some T cells may come from the graft donor.

V is TRBV5-4 and J is TRBJ2-4; D unresolved. V was cut by 0 bases and J by 2 bases, with 9 bases left in between. Germline V gives CDR1 SGHNT, CDR2 YYREEE (reference sequence). The CDR3 length is 15 residues. CDR3 in DNA: TGTGCCAGCAGCTTGGAGGCTAGTACCAAAAACATTCAGTACTTC. Protein product: CASSLEASTKNIQYF.

This clone was found once. The J gene is TRBJ1-4, the V gene TRBV6-5; a possible D gene is TRBD1 (5 bases). This CDR3 contains 13 residues. The V end lost 6 bases, the J end lost 8 bases, and 13 bases lay between the germline ends. Germline V gene sequence: CDR1 MNHEY, CDR2 SVGAGI. Written as DNA, the CDR3 is TGTGCCAGCAGAAGGGGTGCGGGAGAAAAACTGTTTTTT. It yields the protein CASRRGAGEKLFF.

This clone has only one observation. This chain connects TRBV7-6 to TRBJ1-1, with 8 bases fitting TRBD1. Unmatched junction bases numbered 7, after V lost 0 bases and J lost 1 base. Looked up from germline, CDR1 is SGHVS and CDR2 is FNYEAQ. CDR3 length: 17 amino acids. CDR3 residues: CASSLAQGGYENTEAFF. The CDR3 DNA is TGTGCCAGCAGCTTAGCACAGGGGGGGTATGAGAACACTGAAGCTTTCTTT.

The chain couples TRBV28 to TRBJ2-1; TRBD2 aligns across 11 bases. The V and J ends lost 2 bases and 4 bases, in that order; junction bases with no gene match: 1. Germline CDR1 and CDR2: MDHEN and SYDVKM. The CDR3 consists of 15 residues. This chain's CDR3 is CASSLLAGGYNEQFF. CDR3 DNA: TGTGCCAGCAGTTTACTAGCGGGAGGATACAATGAGCAGTTCTTC.

The V call is TRBV6-5, the J call TRBJ2-5; 8 bases agree with TRBD1. V trimming: 6 bases; J trimming: 2 bases; junction bases outside the gene matches: 5. Germline loops: CDR1 MNHEY, CDR2 SVGAGI. The CDR3 runs 14 residues. In DNA, the CDR3 is TGTGCCAGCAGCCCGGACAGGGCTCAAGAGACCCAGTACTTC. Translating gives CASSPDRAQETQYF.

The rearrangement uses TRBV7-3 and TRBJ2-1; 9 positions agree with TRBD2. CDR3 length equals 16 residues. The V segment lost 5 bases and the J segment 5 bases; nucleotides outside the gene matches: 10. Germline values: CDR1 SGHTA, CDR2 FQGTGA. In DNA, the CDR3 is TGTGCCAGCAGCCCGTATAGCGGGGGACTTGACAATGAGCAGTTCTTC. The encoded protein is CASSPYSGGLDNEQFF.

J is TRBJ2-7 and V is TRBV27; 11 nucleotides line up with TRBD2. Germline V lookup: CDR1 MNHEY, CDR2 SMNVEV (reference sequence). V dropped 8 bases and J dropped 7; count of bases not matched to a gene: 13. This CDR3 spans 15 amino acids. This CDR3 reads CASGRGLAVAIEQYF. The CDR3, as DNA: TGTGCCAGCGGAAGGGGACTAGCGGTGGCCATTGAGCAGTACTTC.

The chain is built from TRBV11-2 and TRBJ1-1; no firm D call. The CDR3 length is 12 residues. Trimming cost V 5 bases and J 4 bases, with 8 bases left between them. Germline CDR1 reads SGHAT; CDR2 reads FQNNGV. Here the CDR3 DNA reads TGTGCCAGCAGCCCGGGCCCCACTGAAGCTTTCTTT. Translated, it gives CASSPGPTEAFF.

This clone appeared once. The chain combines TRBV29-1 with TRBJ1-1; tentative D call: TRBD1 (5 bases). The CDR3 is made up of 12 amino acids. CDR1 SQVTM and CDR2 ANQGSEA come from the germline V gene. Trimming removed 6 bases from V and 0 bases from J, with 8 bases in between. The CDR3 region has the DNA TGCAGCGTGGAGGACATGAACACTGAAGCTTTCTTT. It is translated as CSVEDMNTEAFF.

The J gene is TRBJ1-1, the V gene TRBV28; 7 bases line up with TRBD1. The germline gives CDR1 MDHEN, CDR2 SYDVKM. The V segment lost 5 bases and the J segment 5 bases; nucleotides outside the gene matches: 8. This CDR3 comprises 14 residues. The CDR3 region has the DNA TGTGCCAGCAGTCCACAGGGGTGGGCGACTGAAGCTTTCTTT. Its translation: CASSPQGWATEAFF.

J is TRBJ2-2 and V is TRBV2, with 8 bases that match TRBD2. CDR1 and CDR2 (germline): SNHLY, FYNNEI. The J segment lost 5 bases and the V segment lost 11 bases, leaving 13 bases of the junction unmatched. The CDR3 is made up of 15 amino acids. In nucleotides, the CDR3 is TGTGCCGGACGAGCGGGGGTGGGGGGGACCGGGGAGCTGTTTTTT. Translated, it gives CAGRAGVGGTGELFF.

V and J are TRBV27 and TRBJ2-2; 7 nucleotides align to TRBD2. V shed 6 bases, J shed 8 bases, and the junction held 21 bases outside the gene matches. Per germline, CDR1 MNHEY and CDR2 SMNVEV (reference sequence). The CDR3 sequence is 18 residues long. CDR3 sequence: CASRNSGISASSLGELFF. For the CDR3, the DNA is TGTGCCAGCAGGAACAGCGGGATTAGCGCCTCGAGTCTGGGGGAGCTGTTTTTT.

The chain links TRBV12-5 to TRBJ2-1; 8 bases align to TRBD2. Germline values: CDR1 LGHNT, CDR2 FRNRAP. V was pared by 1 base and J by 8 bases, with 16 bases of the junction left unmatched. The CDR3 covers 18 residues. Here the CDR3 DNA reads TGTGCTAGTGGTTTGGACTTGGGACTAGTTCTTTCCGGTGATGAGCAGTTCTTC. This sequence encodes CASGLDLGLVLSGDEQFF.

For this clone: The sample has other DNA sequences that encode this CDR3 too. This chain links TRBV27 with TRBJ1-1; possibly TRBD1 for D (6 bases). Trimming left V 2 bases short and J 1 base short, with 8 bases between. In germline, CDR1 is MNHEY, CDR2 SMNVEV (reference sequence). The CDR3 covers 14 residues. CDR3 region: CASSLLGGNTEAFF. DNA for the CDR3: TGTGCCAGCAGTTTACTAGGGGGGAACACTGAAGCTTTCTTT.

The gene calls are TRBV6-1 and TRBJ2-7; TRBD2 is a possible D gene (5 bases). The CDR3 spans 12 residues. The germline V gene encodes CDR1 MNHNS and CDR2 SASEGT. The ends were cut back, 6 bases at V and 12 bases at J, with 18 bases in the middle. The CDR3 region has the DNA TGTGCCAGCAGGGACTTGGGCGAAACTGGGTACTTC. It translates to CASRDLGETGYF.